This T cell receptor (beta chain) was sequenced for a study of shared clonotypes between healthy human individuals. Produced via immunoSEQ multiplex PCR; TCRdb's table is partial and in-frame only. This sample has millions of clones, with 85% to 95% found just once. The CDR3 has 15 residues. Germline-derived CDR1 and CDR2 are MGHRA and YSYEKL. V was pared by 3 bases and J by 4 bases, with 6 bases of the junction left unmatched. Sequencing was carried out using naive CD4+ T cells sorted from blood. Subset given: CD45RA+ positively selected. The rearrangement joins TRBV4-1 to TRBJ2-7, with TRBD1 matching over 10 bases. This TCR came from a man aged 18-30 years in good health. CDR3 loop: CASSHPGTGVYEQYF. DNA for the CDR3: TGCGCCAGCAGCCATCCCGGGACAGGGGTATACGAGCAGTACTTC.